This TCR beta chain stems from a study of T cells after yellow fever vaccination. Study context: Where fractions had low cell numbers, libraries were prepared from them with the SMART-Seq v4 Ultra Low Input RNA kit. Study results and caveats: Across the CD4 and CD8 compartments, a small share of clonotypes was present in both. Post-booster repertoires contained most primary-vaccination clones again (96% CD4, roughly 90% CD8).

Universal primer sites and UMIs were introduced during 5'RACE template-switching synthesis of TCR cDNA. In TCRdb, the 5' RACE reads were re-called with MiXCR into one record per CDR3 protein. The sample includes nearly 300,000 distinct CDR3 sequences, 7.5% to 9% of them seen just once. This clonotype was counted between two and nine times. Its matching antigen is unknown. This sequence was found in a man in his late teens or twenties who received the YFV17D yellow fever vaccine. This specimen was CD4+ T cells sorted from PBMCs, taken 5 days after the yellow fever booster vaccination.

The CDR3 loop reads CASSQDLQGATPLHF. Here the CDR3 DNA reads TGTGCCAGCAGCCAAGATCTCCAGGGGGCTACTCCCCTCCACTTT. V gene TRBV4-2 combines with J gene TRBJ1-6, with TRBD1 identical over 8 bases. Unmatched junction bases numbered 8, after V lost 0 bases and J lost 13 bases. The length of the CDR3 is 15 residues. Germline CDR1 reads LGHNA; CDR2 reads YNFKEQ.